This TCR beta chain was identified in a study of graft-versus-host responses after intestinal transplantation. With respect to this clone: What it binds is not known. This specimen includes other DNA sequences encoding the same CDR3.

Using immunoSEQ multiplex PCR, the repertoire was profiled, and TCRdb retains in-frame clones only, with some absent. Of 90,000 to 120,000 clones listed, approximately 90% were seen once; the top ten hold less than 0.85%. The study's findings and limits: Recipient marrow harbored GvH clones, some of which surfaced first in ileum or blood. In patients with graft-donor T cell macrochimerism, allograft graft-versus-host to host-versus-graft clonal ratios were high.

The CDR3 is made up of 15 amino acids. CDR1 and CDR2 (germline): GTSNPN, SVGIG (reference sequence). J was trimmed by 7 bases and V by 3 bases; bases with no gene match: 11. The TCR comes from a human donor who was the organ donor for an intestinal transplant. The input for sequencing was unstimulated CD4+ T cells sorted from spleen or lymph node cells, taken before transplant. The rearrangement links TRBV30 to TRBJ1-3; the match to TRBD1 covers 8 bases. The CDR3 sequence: CAWRAPTGAWNTIYF. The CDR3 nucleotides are TGTGCCTGGAGGGCCCCGACAGGGGCCTGGAACACCATATATTTT.